Listed here is a single TCR beta chain. Its specificity is not known. The CDR3 extends over 15 amino acids. With 0 bases removed from V and 7 bases from J, the gap between germline ends came to 12 bases. Germline V gives CDR1 LGHNA, CDR2 YSLEER. This sample is drawn from a study of post-analysis software for immune sequencing data. Study at large: Disease courses included relapsing-remitting, secondary progressive and progressive-relapsing multiple sclerosis. General study findings and limits: Same-batch preparations were strongly co-clustered by F measure. Controls significantly exceeded multiple sclerosis patients in normalized Chao1 diversity. Several TRBV segments were more frequent in patients than controls; TRBV5-6, TRBV5-1 and TRBV20-1 belonged to this group.

The authors incorporated unique molecular identifiers into the TCR beta cDNA libraries. There were roughly 0.9 to 10 million T cells, and 450,000 to 550,000 cDNA molecules came from them. TCRdb re-called the PCR reads with MiXCR, one entry per CDR3 protein. Here the sample spans approximately 730,000 distinct CDR3 sequences, about 27% being singletons. This rearrangement joins TRBV4-3 to TRBJ1-4, with D uncertain. Material for sequencing was blood. This sequence was found in a girl under 18 with multiple sclerosis. The CDR3 region has the DNA TGCGCCAGCAGCCAAGATCTGCCACGAGGTGAAAAACTGTTTTTT. It codes for CASSQDLPRGEKLFF.